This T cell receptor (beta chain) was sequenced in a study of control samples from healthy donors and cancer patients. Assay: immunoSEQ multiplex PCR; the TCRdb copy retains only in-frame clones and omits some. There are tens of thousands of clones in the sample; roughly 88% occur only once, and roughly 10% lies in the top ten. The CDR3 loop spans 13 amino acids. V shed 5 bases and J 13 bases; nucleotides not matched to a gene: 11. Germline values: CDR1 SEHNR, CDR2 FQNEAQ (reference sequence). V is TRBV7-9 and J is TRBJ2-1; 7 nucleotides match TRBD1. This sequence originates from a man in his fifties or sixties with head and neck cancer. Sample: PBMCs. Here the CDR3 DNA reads TGTGCCAGCAGCCCCCCAGACAGGGCCGGCCAGTTCTTC. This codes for CASSPPDRAGQFF.